This T cell receptor beta chain was sequenced during a study of Graves' ophthalmopathy and Graves' hyperthyroidism. Study-level background: No ophthalmopathy within 18 months of follow-up signified stable hyperthyroidism. Overall study results and limits: The majority of expanded thyroid clonotypes above 0.001 frequency also occurred in blood.

CDR1 and CDR2 from the germline V gene are SGHTA and FQGNSA. This CDR3 comprises 16 residues. V lost 1 base and J 2 bases, leaving 13 bases between the germline ends. A word on this clonotype: The antigen remains undetermined.

Amplification targeted the TCR beta CDR3 regions, with RNA transcripts as the source material. The first round was an RT-PCR with HTBI primers, and the second round was a multiplex PCR. TCRdb fed the multiplex PCR reads into MiXCR, producing one record per CDR3 protein. The profile covers about 590,000 distinct CDR3 sequences, with just under 40% appearing a single time and about 4% taken by the ten largest. Sequenced sample: peripheral blood or thyroid tissue (not recorded which). This sequence was found in an adult man with Graves' hyperthyroidism. The J gene is TRBJ2-3, the V gene TRBV7-2; possibly TRBD2 for D (6 bases). The CDR3 nucleotides read TGTGCCAGCAGCTTAGTTGGTGGGCGGGACACAGATACGCAGTATTTT. It is translated as CASSLVGGRDTDTQYF.